This T cell receptor beta chain was identified during a study of T cells expressing NK-cell markers. The CDR3 runs to 17 residues. Germline CDR1 SEHNR, CDR2 FQNEAQ (reference sequence). TCRdb re-called the 5' RACE reads and shows each CDR3 protein once, DNA omitted. In all, the sample yields 300,000 to 450,000 distinct CDR3 sequences. This receptor was obtained from a man aged 18-75 years in good health. The chain is built from TRBV7-9 and TRBJ2-7; the D gene TCRdb calls, TRBD2, cannot be checked with no DNA. Sequenced sample: blood T cells: a sorted CD56 or NKG2C T cell subset, CD4+ or CD8+ T cells, or bulk PBMC T cells (not recorded which). The CDR3 sequence is CASSLGTSASINYEQYF.